This T cell receptor beta chain is drawn from a study of vaccination and CD4 T cells after COVID-19. Overall study results and limits: Among those convalescent, a median approximately 83% of reactive clones emerged solely post-vaccination.

Oncomine TCR Beta short-read sequencing was applied to DNA from cultured CD4+ T cells. MiXCR, applied by TCRdb to the PCR reads, yields one record per CDR3 protein. The table lists 8,000 to 9,500 distinct CDR3 sequences, roughly 62% of them singletons. The treatment denotes: roughly ten-day PBMC culture with coronavirus spike peptide pools or control peptides (ViraFEST assay). The CDR3 is 17 amino acids. The V gene end was trimmed by 0 bases and the J gene end by 2 bases; junction bases not matched to a gene: 7. CDR1 and CDR2 from the germline V gene are WSHSY and SAAADI. Comments on this clonotype: Its antigen is unidentified.

What was sequenced was CD4+ T cells from blood, cultured in vitro. The receptor comes from a human donor who had recovered from COVID-19. The V call is TRBV10-2, the J call TRBJ1-5; 7 bases line up with TRBD1. The CDR3 coding sequence is TGCGCCAGCAGTGAGTCGACTACAGGGGTAGGCAATCAGCCCCAGCATTTT. This encodes CASSESTTGVGNQPQHF.